A single sample is the source of the 30 T cell receptor beta chains below, sequenced in a study of blood T cell repertoires in COVID-19. Profiling relied on immunoSEQ multiplex PCR, and the TCRdb table lists in-frame clones only, not all of them. The sample shows approximately 500,000 clones, 75% to 90% of them seen only once. Sample: peripheral blood. The receptors here all came from a man between 18 and 35 years old with COVID-19, enrolled during active disease.

This sequence joins TRBV2 and TRBJ1-2; 7 positions match TRBD1. Germline assignment: CDR1 SNHLY and CDR2 FYNNEI. The CDR3 length is 14 residues. Trimming took 3 bases from V and 6 from J; bases not matched to a gene: 7. The CDR3 protein is CASSEDRRFDGYTF. CDR3 sequence (DNA): TGTGCCAGCAGTGAGGACAGGCGGTTCGATGGCTACACCTTC.

This chain joins TRBV9 and TRBJ2-4; a possible D gene is TRBD2 (6 bases). Germline V lookup: CDR1 SGDLS, CDR2 YYNGEE. Trimming took off 4 bases at V and 3 bases at J, with 11 bases between the two ends. There are 14 residues in the CDR3. The CDR3 protein is CASSPQAGKNIQYF. The CDR3 coding sequence is TGTGCCAGCAGCCCCCAAGCGGGCAAAAACATTCAGTACTTC.

The V and J genes are TRBV9 and TRBJ1-3, with 8 bases identical to TRBD1. With 1 base clipped from V and 4 bases from J, the junction kept 4 bases outside the gene matches. CDR1 and CDR2 from the germline V gene are SGDLS and YYNGEE. The CDR3 contains 15 residues. The CDR3 region is CASSVQGAEGNTIYF. CDR3 DNA: TGTGCCAGCAGCGTACAGGGGGCGGAAGGAAACACCATATATTTT. The entire variable domain, with the rest obtained from reference TRBV9 and TRBJ1-3, is as follows: DSGVTQTPKHLITATGQRVTLRCSPRSGDLSVYWYQQSLDQGLQFLIQYYNGEERAKGNILERFSAQQFPDLHSELNLSSLELGDSALYFCASSVQGAEGNTIYFGEGSWLTVV.

J is TRBJ2-7 and V is TRBV24-1; TRBD2 aligns across 8 bases. J was trimmed by 7 bases and V by 5 bases; bases with no gene match: 3. This CDR3 spans 12 amino acids. CDR1 and CDR2 from the germline V gene are KGHDR and SFDVKD. The CDR3 loop reads CATSAGGGEQYF. CDR3 nucleotide sequence: TGTGCCACCAGTGCGGGGGGGGGTGAGCAGTACTTC.

This chain joins TRBV7-9 and TRBJ1-1; D uncertain. The CDR3 runs to 14 residues. Germline CDR1 and CDR2: SEHNR and FQNEAQ (reference sequence). The germline V and J ends were trimmed by 6 bases and 8 bases, with 19 bases remaining between them. The CDR3 sequence is CASSPPGSNGEAFF. CDR3 bases: TGTGCCAGCAGTCCCCCGGGGTCTAATGGGGAAGCTTTCTTT.

The chain has TRBV11-3 and TRBJ2-7, with 8 positions matching TRBD2. This CDR3 has 13 residues. Losses at the gene ends were 3 bases for V and 2 bases for J; bases not matched to a gene: 0. Germline-derived CDR1 and CDR2 are SGHNT and YENEEA. Written as DNA, the CDR3 is TGTGCCAGCAGCTTGGGACTAGCCTACGAGCAGTACTTC. Translation: CASSLGLAYEQYF.

V is TRBV30 and J is TRBJ2-2, with TRBD1 as a possible D gene (6 bases). CDR3 length: 14 residues. The ends were cut back, 4 bases at V and 3 bases at J, with 12 bases in the middle. CDR1 is GTSNPN, CDR2 SVGIG, per germline (reference sequence). CDR3 nucleotides: TGTGCCTGGACCAGGGGTAGGGACACCGGGGAGCTGTTTTTT. It yields the protein CAWTRGRDTGELFF.

The chain employs TRBV4-1 and TRBJ2-3; D is ambiguous. Trimming removed 2 bases at V and 0 bases at J, with 6 bases between. Per germline, CDR1 MGHRA and CDR2 YSYEKL. This CDR3 is built from 14 residues. The chain's CDR3 is CASSQQASTDTQYF. The CDR3 nucleotides read TGCGCCAGCAGCCAACAGGCTAGCACAGATACGCAGTATTTT.

The chain links TRBV24-1 to TRBJ2-3; D gene ambiguous. V was clipped by 2 bases and J by 7 bases, with 12 bases between them. Germline CDR1 reads KGHDR; CDR2 reads SFDVKD. The CDR3 totals 14 residues. The CDR3 sequence is CATSDSSLRNTQYF. As DNA, the CDR3 is TGTGCCACCAGTGATTCCTCTCTACGTAATACGCAGTATTTT.

The chain recombines TRBV5-1 with TRBJ2-6; 7 bases align to TRBD1. The germline V gene encodes CDR1 SGHRS and CDR2 YFSETQ. There are 13 residues in the CDR3. J lost 14 bases, V lost 5 bases, and 10 bases had no gene match. The CDR3 is CASSSGTDSFLTF. CDR3 nucleotides: TGCGCCAGCAGTTCCGGGACAGACTCCTTCCTGACTTTC.

The chain carries TRBV10-2 and TRBJ1-1; D gene uncertain. Trimming stripped 0 bases from V and 5 bases from J, with 13 bases between. Germline V gene data show CDR1 as WSHSY and CDR2 as SAAADI. This CDR3 comprises 15 residues. In DNA, the CDR3 is TGCGCCAGCAGTGAGTCGAACTGGGTCAGGACTGAAGCTTTCTTT. Protein product: CASSESNWVRTEAFF.

The J gene is TRBJ2-3, the V gene TRBV4-2; D may be TRBD2 (5 bases). Germline CDR1 LGHNA, CDR2 YNFKEQ. CDR3 size: 18 residues. The V end was cut by 0 bases, the J end by 5 bases, with 21 bases between. CDR3 sequence (DNA): TGTGCCAGCAGCCAAGAGAGAGGGCTAGCAAAGGTCGAAGATACGCAGTATTTT. Translated: CASSQERGLAKVEDTQYF.

CDR3 loop: CASSRTGDTDTQYF. The CDR3 region has the DNA TGTGCCAGCAGCCGGACAGGGGACACAGATACGCAGTATTTT. The chain recombines TRBV5-4 with TRBJ2-3, with 9 bases identical to TRBD1. Germline values: CDR1 SGHNT, CDR2 YYREEE (reference sequence). The CDR3 consists of 14 residues. J gave up 2 bases and V 4 bases, and 2 bases lay outside the gene matches.

The chain combines TRBV7-9 with TRBJ1-1; D gene ambiguous. There are 13 residues in the CDR3. V lost 5 bases, J lost 4 bases, and 11 bases lay in between. The germline gives CDR1 SEHNR, CDR2 FQNEAQ (reference sequence). For the CDR3, the DNA is TGTGCCAGCAGCCCCCGAAGAGGCACTGAAGCTTTCTTT. It is translated as CASSPRRGTEAFF. The entire variable domain, with the rest obtained from reference TRBV7-9 and TRBJ1-1, is as follows: DTGVSQNPRHKITKRGQNVTFRCDPISEHNRLYWYRQTLGQGPEFLTYFQNEAQLEKSRLLSDRFSAERPKGSFSTLEIQRTEQGDSAMYLCASSPRRGTEAFFGQGTRLTVV.

DNA of the CDR3: TGTGCCAGCAGCAAAACCGGGACAGGGGCCTCTGGTGGCTACACCTTC. Translation: CASSKTGTGASGGYTF. The V call is TRBV9, the J call TRBJ1-2; 10 bases line up with TRBD1. The CDR3 runs 16 residues. V lost 4 bases to trimming and J lost 7 bases; unmatched junction nucleotides: 13. Germline V CDR1 and CDR2: SGDLS, YYNGEE.

This chain uses TRBV30 with TRBJ1-2; D gene uncertain. This CDR3 has 15 residues. V was shortened by 0 bases and J by 2 bases, with 13 bases between the two germline ends. Germline lookup yields CDR1 GTSNPN and CDR2 SVGIG (reference sequence). The CDR3 DNA sequence: TGTGCCTGGAGTGTTAACCGACGGGGAAACTATGGCTACACCTTC. Its translation: CAWSVNRRGNYGYTF.

The chain recombines TRBV27 with TRBJ2-7; 7 nucleotides match TRBD1. J was trimmed by 2 bases and V by 4 bases; bases with no gene match: 5. There are 14 residues in the CDR3. Looked up from germline, CDR1 is MNHEY and CDR2 is SMNVEV (reference sequence). For the CDR3, the DNA is TGTGCCAGCAGTTCGGACAGGTACACCTACGAGCAGTACTTC. Translating gives CASSSDRYTYEQYF.

The chain is built from TRBV5-6 and TRBJ1-5; TRBD1 matches 8 bases. Germline lookup yields CDR1 SGHDT and CDR2 YYEEEE. The CDR3 covers 15 residues. V shed 4 bases, J shed 4 bases, and the junction held 7 bases outside the gene matches. The CDR3 nucleotides are TGTGCCAGCAGCCGTACAGGGGGGAAGAATCAGCCCCAGCATTTT. The encoded protein is CASSRTGGKNQPQHF. Filled out from reference TRBV5-6 and TRBJ1-5, the complete variable domain reads DAGVTQSPTHLIKTRGQQVTLRCSPKSGHDTVSWYQQALGQGPQFIFQYYEEEERQRGNFPDRFSGHQFPNYSSELNVNALLLGDSALYLCASSRTGGKNQPQHFGDGTRLSIL.

V gene TRBV3-1 (or the pseudogene TRBV3-2) combines with J gene TRBJ1-4, with TRBD1 identical over 9 bases. The V segment lost 4 bases and the J segment 8 bases; nucleotides outside the gene matches: 5. The CDR3 has 14 amino acids. Germline V gene data show CDR1 as LGHDT and CDR2 as YNNKEL (reference sequence). DNA of the CDR3: TGTGCCAGCAGCCCCGCGGGACAGGGAGAAAAACTGTTTTTT. Protein: CASSPAGQGEKLFF.

A note on this clone: Other DNA sequences in the sample encode the same CDR3. CDR3 bases: TGTGCCAGCAGATCTGACAGGGATTATGGCTACACCTTC. Encoded protein: CASRSDRDYGYTF. V gene TRBV6-5 combines with J gene TRBJ1-2; TRBD1 matches at 7 bases. The V and J ends lost 6 bases and 5 bases, in that order; junction bases with no gene match: 6. Germline loops: CDR1 MNHEY, CDR2 SVGAGI. This CDR3 spans 13 amino acids.

This rearrangement joins TRBV3-1 (or the pseudogene TRBV3-2) to TRBJ1-2; TRBD1 agrees at 7 bases. Losses at the gene ends were 3 bases for V and 2 bases for J; bases not matched to a gene: 3. Germline CDR1 and CDR2: LGHDT and YNNKEL (reference sequence). The CDR3 totals 14 residues. CDR3 protein: CASSQVTGNYGYTF. The CDR3 nucleotides read TGTGCCAGCAGCCAGGTGACAGGGAACTATGGCTACACCTTC.

DNA of the CDR3: TGTGCCAGCAGCTTAGGGGCGTGGAGAGCGGTCACTGAAGCTTTCTTT. Amino acid sequence: CASSLGAWRAVTEAFF. The chain employs TRBV7-9 and TRBJ1-1; no firm D call. V was trimmed by 1 base and J by 4 bases, leaving 16 bases between them. The germline CDR1 and CDR2 sequences are SEHNR and FQNEAQ (reference sequence). The CDR3 is 16 amino acids.

V and J are TRBV30 and TRBJ2-3; 8 bases fit TRBD2. This CDR3 spans 14 amino acids. J gave up 3 bases and V 3 bases, and 5 bases lay outside the gene matches. Germline assignment: CDR1 GTSNPN and CDR2 SVGIG (reference sequence). The DNA of the CDR3 is TGTGCCTGGAGACGGGAGGGGGGTACAGATACGCAGTATTTT. Protein: CAWRREGGTDTQYF.

The rearrangement links TRBV19 to TRBJ2-6; D gene uncertain. Between the trimmed V and J ends, which lost 3 bases and 0 bases, there was a span of 6 bases. Germline loops: CDR1 LNHDA, CDR2 SQIVND (reference sequence). This CDR3 region has 15 residues. DNA of the CDR3: TGTGCCAGTAGTATTAGTCCCTCTGGGGCCAACGTCCTGACTTTC. As protein: CASSISPSGANVLTF.

V usage is TRBV19 and J usage is TRBJ1-6; D may be TRBD1 (6 bases). Germline V gene data show CDR1 as LNHDA and CDR2 as SQIVND (reference sequence). The CDR3 covers 12 residues. Between the trimmed V and J ends, which lost 8 bases and 7 bases, there was a span of 9 bases. This CDR3 is CASGQPNSPLHF. The CDR3 DNA is TGTGCCAGTGGACAGCCGAATTCACCCCTCCACTTT.

The chain employs TRBV3-1 (or the pseudogene TRBV3-2) and TRBJ1-3; D call uncertain. The V and J ends lost 0 bases and 5 bases respectively, with 8 bases between them. The CDR3 totals 14 residues. CDR1 and CDR2 (germline): LGHDT, YNNKEL (reference sequence). For the CDR3, the DNA is TGTGCCAGCAGCCAAGATTGGGAGAGAAACACCATATATTTT. Protein: CASSQDWERNTIYF.

This chain links TRBV29-1 with TRBJ2-7; TRBD1 agrees at 8 bases. Germline CDR1 SQVTM, CDR2 ANQGSEA. V dropped 1 base and J dropped 3; count of bases not matched to a gene: 26. This CDR3 is built from 21 residues. The CDR3 DNA follows: TGCAGCGTTGAAGCCGACGAGCCCGGGGCAGGGGGCCCCCCTTTTGTCTACGAGCAGTACTTC. This codes for CSVEADEPGAGGPPFVYEQYF.

The V gene is TRBV6-5, the J gene TRBJ2-7; the match to TRBD1 covers 9 bases. The CDR3 runs to 14 residues. V dropped 7 bases and J dropped 6; count of bases not matched to a gene: 10. Germline V lookup: CDR1 MNHEY, CDR2 SVGAGI. Here the CDR3 DNA reads TGTGCCAGCACGCGGGACAGGGCCTTTCGCGAGCAGTACTTC. Translating gives CASTRDRAFREQYF.

The V and J genes are TRBV2 and TRBJ1-2; no clear D gene. The CDR3 consists of 14 residues. The V gene's germline CDR1 is SNHLY and CDR2 FYNNEI. Trimming removed 2 bases at V and 0 bases at J, with 7 bases between. The CDR3 bases are TGTGCCAGCAGTGAATCCACTTCTAACTATGGCTACACCTTC. It encodes CASSESTSNYGYTF.

This chain links TRBV5-5 with TRBJ2-7; D is perhaps TRBD1 (6 bases). V shed 0 bases and J shed 0 bases, with 10 bases lying between them. Germline values: CDR1 SGHKS, CDR2 YYEKEE (reference sequence). CDR3 length equals 15 residues. For the CDR3, the DNA is TGTGCCAGCAGCTTGGGCAGGGGATCCTCCTACGAGCAGTACTTC. It translates to CASSLGRGSSYEQYF.